The clone carrying this T cell receptor beta chain occurred a few times. This sample was included in a study of T-cell reconstitution after alpha-beta-depleted transplantation in children. It was with unique molecular identifiers that the TCRbeta library was prepared. MiXCR was run by TCRdb on the PCR reads, yielding one entry per CDR3 protein. The table includes almost 500,000 distinct CDR3 sequences, under 15% detected once. Trimming left V 3 bases short and J 1 base short, with 22 bases between. The CDR3 contains 20 residues. Sample: PBMCs from the stem cell graft donor, taken from the stem cell graft. The J gene is TRBJ2-6, the V gene TRBV12-3 or TRBV12-4; TRBD1 might be the D (8 bases). The sequence came from a human donor who donated a stem cell graft to a child with combined immunodeficiency. CDR3 sequence reads: CASSFVGGDRRSSGANVLTF. As DNA, the CDR3 is TGTGCCAGCAGTTTTGTGGGGGGGGACAGGCGGTCATCTGGGGCCAACGTCCTGACTTTC.